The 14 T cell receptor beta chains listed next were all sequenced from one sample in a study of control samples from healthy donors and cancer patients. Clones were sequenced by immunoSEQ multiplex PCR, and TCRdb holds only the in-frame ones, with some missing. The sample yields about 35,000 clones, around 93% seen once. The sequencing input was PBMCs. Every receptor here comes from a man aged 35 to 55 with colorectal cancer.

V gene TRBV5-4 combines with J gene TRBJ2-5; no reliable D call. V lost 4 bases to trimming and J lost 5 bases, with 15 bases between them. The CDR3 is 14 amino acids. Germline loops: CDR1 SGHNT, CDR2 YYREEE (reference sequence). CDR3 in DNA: TGTGCCAGCAGCCAGGACCGACGGGCTGAGACCCAGTACTTC. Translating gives CASSQDRRAETQYF.

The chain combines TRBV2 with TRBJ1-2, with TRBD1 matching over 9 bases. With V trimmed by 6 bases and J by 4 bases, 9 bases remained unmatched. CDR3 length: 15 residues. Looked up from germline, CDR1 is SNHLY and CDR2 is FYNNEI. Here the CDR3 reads CASRDTGGSVYGYTF. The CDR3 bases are TGTGCCAGCAGGGATACAGGGGGCTCGGTCTATGGCTACACCTTC.

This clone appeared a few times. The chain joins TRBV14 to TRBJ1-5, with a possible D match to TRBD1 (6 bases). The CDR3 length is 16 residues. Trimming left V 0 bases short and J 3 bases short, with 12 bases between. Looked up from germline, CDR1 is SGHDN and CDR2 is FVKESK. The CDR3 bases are TGTGCCAGCAGCCAAGATCGGGCAGGGGACAATCAGCCCCAGCATTTT. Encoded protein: CASSQDRAGDNQPQHF.

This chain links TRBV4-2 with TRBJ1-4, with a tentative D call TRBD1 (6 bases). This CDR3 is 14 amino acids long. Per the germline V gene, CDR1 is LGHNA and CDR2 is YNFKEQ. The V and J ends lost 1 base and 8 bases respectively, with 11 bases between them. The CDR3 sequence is CASSQGRTGEKLFF. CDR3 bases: TGTGCCAGCAGCCAAGGGAGAACAGGGGAAAAACTGTTTTTT.

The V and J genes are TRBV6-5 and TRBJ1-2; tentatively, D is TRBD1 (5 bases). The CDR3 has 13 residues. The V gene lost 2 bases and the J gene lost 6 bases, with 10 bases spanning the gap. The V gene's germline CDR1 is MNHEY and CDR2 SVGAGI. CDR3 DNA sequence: TGTGCCAGCAGTTACGCCCGGGGGGATGGCTACACCTTC. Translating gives CASSYARGDGYTF.

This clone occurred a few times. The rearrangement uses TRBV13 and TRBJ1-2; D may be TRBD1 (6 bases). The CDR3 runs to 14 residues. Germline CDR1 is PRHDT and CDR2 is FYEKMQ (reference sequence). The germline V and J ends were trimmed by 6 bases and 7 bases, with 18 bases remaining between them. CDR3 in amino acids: CASRTAAGAVGYTF. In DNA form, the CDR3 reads TGTGCCAGCAGGACAGCGGCGGGGGCGGTTGGCTACACCTTC.

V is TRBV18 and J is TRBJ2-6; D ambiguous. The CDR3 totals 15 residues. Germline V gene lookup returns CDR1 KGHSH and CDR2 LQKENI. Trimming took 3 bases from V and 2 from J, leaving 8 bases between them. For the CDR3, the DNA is TGTGCCAGCTCACCGAGAGAAGCTGGGGCCAACGTCCTGACTTTC. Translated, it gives CASSPREAGANVLTF.

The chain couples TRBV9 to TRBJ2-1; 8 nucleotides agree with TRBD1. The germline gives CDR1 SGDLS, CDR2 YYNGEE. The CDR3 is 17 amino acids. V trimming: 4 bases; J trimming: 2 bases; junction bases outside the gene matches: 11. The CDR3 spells CASSPRTGKDAYNEQFF. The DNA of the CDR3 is TGTGCCAGCAGCCCACGGACAGGGAAGGACGCCTACAATGAGCAGTTCTTC.

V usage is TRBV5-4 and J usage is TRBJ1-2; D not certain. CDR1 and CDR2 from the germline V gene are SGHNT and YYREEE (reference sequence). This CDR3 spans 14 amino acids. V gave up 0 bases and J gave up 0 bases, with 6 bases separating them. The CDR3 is CASSLDLANYGYTF. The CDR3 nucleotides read TGTGCCAGCAGCTTGGACCTAGCTAACTATGGCTACACCTTC.

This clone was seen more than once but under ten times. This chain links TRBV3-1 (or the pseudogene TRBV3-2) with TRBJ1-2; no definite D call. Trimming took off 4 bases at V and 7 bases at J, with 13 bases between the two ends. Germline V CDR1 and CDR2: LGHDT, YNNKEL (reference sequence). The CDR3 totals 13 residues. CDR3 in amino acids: CASSRGSESGYTF. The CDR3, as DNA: TGTGCCAGCAGCCGCGGATCGGAGTCTGGCTACACCTTC.

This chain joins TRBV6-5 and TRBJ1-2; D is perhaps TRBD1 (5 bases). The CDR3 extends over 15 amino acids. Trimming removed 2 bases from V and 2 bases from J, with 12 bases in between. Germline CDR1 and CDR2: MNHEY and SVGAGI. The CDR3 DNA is TGTGCCAGCAGTTACAGGGGCGGCCAAAACTATGGCTACACCTTC. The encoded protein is CASSYRGGQNYGYTF.

The CDR3 DNA reads as TGTGCCAGCAGCCCTCAGCGGGCCAGCACAGATACGCAGTATTTT. Protein product: CASSPQRASTDTQYF. The rearrangement uses TRBV11-2 and TRBJ2-3, with D possibly being TRBD2 (6 bases). CDR3 size: 15 residues. Trimming pared 5 bases from V and 0 bases from J, leaving 12 bases between. Germline loops: CDR1 SGHAT, CDR2 FQNNGV. Based on the CDR3 plus reference TRBV11-2 and TRBJ2-3, the full variable domain is EAGVAQSPRYKIIEKRQSVAFWCNPISGHATLYWYQQILGQGPKLLIQFQNNGVVDDSQLPKDRFSAERLKGVDSTLKIQPAKLEDSAVYLCASSPQRASTDTQYFGPGTRLTVL.

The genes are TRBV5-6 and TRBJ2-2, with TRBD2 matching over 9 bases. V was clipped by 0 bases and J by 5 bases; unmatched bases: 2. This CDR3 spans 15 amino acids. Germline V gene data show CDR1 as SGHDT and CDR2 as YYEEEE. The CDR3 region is CASSLGLAGTGELFF. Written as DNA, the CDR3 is TGTGCCAGCAGCTTGGGGCTAGCGGGAACCGGGGAGCTGTTTTTT.

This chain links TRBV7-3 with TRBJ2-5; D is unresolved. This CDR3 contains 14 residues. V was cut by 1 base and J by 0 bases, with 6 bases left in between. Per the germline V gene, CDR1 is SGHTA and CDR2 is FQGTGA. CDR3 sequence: CASSLRPNQETQYF. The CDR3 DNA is TGTGCCAGCAGCTTAAGACCAAACCAAGAGACCCAGTACTTC.